This T cell receptor beta chain was recorded in a study of shared T cell receptors in the human thymus. The assay was immunoSEQ multiplex PCR, and TCRdb's table has in-frame clones only and misses some. The sample has approximately 730,000 clones, 80% to 90% seen once. The germline CDR1 and CDR2 sequences are LGHNA and YNFKEQ. Trimming cost V 0 bases and J 5 bases; bases outside gene matches: 10. This CDR3 has 20 amino acids. This same sample was also part of a study on human thymus T cells. According to that study: Thymic material originated from resections removed in the course of corrective heart surgery. Among thymic and blood repertoires, usage of V and J genes appeared biased. There were highly overlapping thymic repertoires among unrelated individuals, as related research reported.

Sequencing input: thymocytes. The gene calls are TRBV4-2 and TRBJ2-1; 16 bases are shared with TRBD2. This clonotype originated in a girl younger than two with a congenital heart defect. CDR3 coding DNA: TGTGCCAGCAGCCAAGACACACTGGGACTAGCGGGGGGGAATAACAATGAGCAGTTCTTC. It codes for CASSQDTLGLAGGNNNEQFF.